These 11 T cell receptor beta chains were sequenced from one sample in a study of OX40 agonist ivuxolimab in advanced cancers. Assay used: immunoSEQ multiplex PCR; TCRdb lists only in-frame clones, some missing. The sample yields tens of thousands of clones, 80% to 90% seen once. The sample in question was CD4+ or CD8+ T cells sorted from blood, obtained in a trial of the OX40 agonist ivuxolimab. The receptors shown here come from an adult with an advanced solid tumor such as melanoma, head and neck, liver or kidney cancer.

This chain links TRBV5-1 with TRBJ1-1; D call uncertain. Germline CDR1 SGHRS, CDR2 YFSETQ. With 0 bases removed from V and 8 bases from J, the gap between germline ends came to 8 bases. The CDR3 loop spans 12 amino acids. Here the CDR3 DNA reads TGCGCCAGCAGCTTGGGTGCCCAGGAAGCTTTCTTT. Translating it yields CASSLGAQEAFF.

V gene TRBV6-1 combines with J gene TRBJ2-5; the D call may be TRBD1 or TRBD2 (6 bases each). Germline V gives CDR1 MNHNS, CDR2 SASEGT. Trimming stripped 6 bases from V and 4 bases from J, with 12 bases between. This CDR3 contains 13 residues. The CDR3 coding sequence is TGTGCCAGCAGGAACGGGGGCGGAGAGACCCAGTACTTC. Protein product: CASRNGGGETQYF.

This chain connects TRBV5-1 to TRBJ2-5; no firm D call. Germline V lookup: CDR1 SGHRS, CDR2 YFSETQ. Trimming cost V 0 bases and J 2 bases, with 11 bases left between them. CDR3 size: 15 residues. Here the CDR3 DNA reads TGCGCCAGCAGCTTGGCTGGGCGTATTCAAGAGACCCAGTACTTC. Its protein product is CASSLAGRIQETQYF.

The chain is built from TRBV6-1 and TRBJ2-5, with D maybe TRBD1 (6 bases). Trimming removed 7 bases from V and 1 base from J, with 10 bases in between. The CDR3 extends over 13 amino acids. The germline V gene has CDR1 MNHNS and CDR2 SASEGT. CDR3 region: CASTLQGQETQYF. The CDR3 DNA reads as TGTGCCAGCACTCTACAGGGCCAAGAGACCCAGTACTTC.

This sequence joins TRBV6-5 and TRBJ2-5, with TRBD1 matching 8 bases. With V trimmed by 4 bases and J by 4 bases, 2 bases remained unmatched. Germline-derived CDR1 and CDR2 are MNHEY and SVGAGI. The CDR3 has 13 amino acids. CDR3 sequence reads: CASSSGTGETQYF. CDR3 bases: TGTGCCAGCAGTTCCGGGACAGGAGAGACCCAGTACTTC.

V is TRBV2 and J is TRBJ1-5; D may be TRBD1 (6 bases). This CDR3 is 13 amino acids long. The germline V gene has CDR1 SNHLY and CDR2 FYNNEI. Between the trimmed V and J ends, which lost 8 bases and 3 bases, there was a span of 11 bases. CDR3 loop: CASVRDINQPQHF. DNA for the CDR3: TGTGCCAGCGTCCGGGACATCAATCAGCCCCAGCATTTT.

The chain uses TRBV21-1 and TRBJ1-5; the D call of TRBD1 is as the table states it, not checked on the DNA. TRBV21-1 is termed a pseudogene. CDR3 length equals 16 residues. CDR3 amino acids: CASSKDDSLSNQPQHF. The CDR3 coding sequence is TGTGCCAGCAGCAAAGATGACAGCCTTAGCAATCAGCCCCAGCATTTT.

The chain has TRBV11-1 and TRBJ2-1, with D perhaps assigned TRBD1 or TRBD2 (6 bases each). Trimming shortened V by 4 bases and J by 4 bases, and 17 bases separated the two germline ends. CDR1 is SGHAT and CDR2 is FQDESV in the germline V gene (reference sequence). This CDR3 has 16 amino acids. CDR3 loop: CASSSALGGRYNEQFF. The CDR3 DNA is TGTGCCAGCAGCTCAGCATTAGGGGGGAGGTACAATGAGCAGTTCTTC. Together with reference TRBV11-1 and TRBJ2-1, the CDR3 gives the full variable domain: EAEVAQSPRYKITEKSQAVAFWCDPISGHATLYWYRQILGQGPELLVQFQDESVVDDSQLPKDRFSAERLKGVDSTLKIQPAELGDSAMYLCASSSALGGRYNEQFFGPGTRLTVL.

The chain carries TRBV5-4 and TRBJ1-3; D not resolved. The CDR3 sequence is 15 residues long. Germline CDR1 and CDR2: SGHNT and YYREEE (reference sequence). V lost 0 bases and J 0 bases, leaving 7 bases between the germline ends. The CDR3 nucleotides are TGTGCCAGCAGCTTGGGATCGCCCTCTGGAAACACCATATATTTT. Encoded protein: CASSLGSPSGNTIYF. The complete variable domain, with remaining parts taken from reference TRBV5-4 and TRBJ1-3, reads ETGVTQSPTHLIKTRGQQVTLRCSSQSGHNTVSWYQQALGQGPQFIFQYYREEENGRGNFPPRFSGLQFPNYSSELNVNALELDDSALYLCASSLGSPSGNTIYFGEGSWLTVV.

This chain connects TRBV6-5 to TRBJ1-5; TRBD1 might be the D (6 bases). The length of the CDR3 is 13 residues. Germline V gene data show CDR1 as MNHEY and CDR2 as SVGAGI. With 5 bases removed from V and 9 bases from J, the gap between germline ends came to 14 bases. The CDR3 region is CASSDRPEGPQHF. Here the CDR3 DNA reads TGTGCCAGCAGTGACAGGCCAGAAGGGCCCCAGCATTTT.

This clone was recorded a few times. The chain couples TRBV5-4 to TRBJ2-7; no clear D. CDR1 and CDR2 (germline): SGHNT, YYREEE (reference sequence). V was pared by 2 bases and J by 2 bases, with 11 bases between. The CDR3 has 14 amino acids. For the CDR3, the DNA is TGTGCCAGCAGCTTAGGTGGCCGAGCCTACGAGCAGTACTTC. Protein sequence: CASSLGGRAYEQYF.